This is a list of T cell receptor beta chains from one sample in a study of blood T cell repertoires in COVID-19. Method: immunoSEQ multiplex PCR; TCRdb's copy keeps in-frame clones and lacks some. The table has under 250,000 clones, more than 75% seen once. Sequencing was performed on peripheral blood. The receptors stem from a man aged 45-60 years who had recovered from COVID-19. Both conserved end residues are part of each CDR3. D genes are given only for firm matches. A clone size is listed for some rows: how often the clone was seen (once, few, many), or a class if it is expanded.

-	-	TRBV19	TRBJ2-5	CASSDGPNKRIQETQYF	TGTGCCAGTAGTGATGGACCCAACAAGCGGATACAAGAGACCCAGTACTTC
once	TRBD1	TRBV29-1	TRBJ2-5	CSGKQGRETQYF	TGCAGCGGTAAACAGGGGCGAGAGACCCAGTACTTC
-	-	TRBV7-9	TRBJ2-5	CASSLRSGEQETQYF	TGTGCCAGCAGCTTAAGGTCAGGGGAACAAGAGACCCAGTACTTC
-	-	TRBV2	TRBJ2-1	CASSPRQRYNEQFF	TGTGCCAGCAGCCCGAGACAGAGATACAATGAGCAGTTCTTC
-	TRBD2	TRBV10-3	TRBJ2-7	CAISESGRKSSYEQYF	TGTGCCATCAGTGAGAGCGGGAGGAAGAGCTCCTACGAGCAGTACTTC
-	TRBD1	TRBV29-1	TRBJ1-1	CSVGQGRSTEAFF	TGCAGCGTGGGACAGGGTCGGAGCACTGAAGCTTTCTTT
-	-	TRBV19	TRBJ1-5	CASSTGWDTPQHF	TGTGCCAGTAGTACGGGGTGGGATACGCCCCAGCATTTT
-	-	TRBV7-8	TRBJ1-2	CASSLLGREDYGYTF	TGTGCCAGCAGCTTACTCGGCAGGGAAGACTATGGCTACACCTTC
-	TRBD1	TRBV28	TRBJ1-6	CASRALGTGTSPLHF	TGTGCCAGCAGGGCTTTGGGGACAGGGACTTCACCCCTCCACTTT
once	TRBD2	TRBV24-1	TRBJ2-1	CATSDLVGGSVNEQFF	TGTGCCACCAGTGATTTAGTTGGCGGGAGTGTCAATGAGCAGTTCTTC
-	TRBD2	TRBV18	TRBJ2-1	CASSSLAGGRSYNEQFF	TGTGCCAGCTCGTCACTAGCGGGTGGAAGGTCCTACAATGAGCAGTTCTTC
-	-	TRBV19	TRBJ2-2	CASSGGFGELFF	TGTGCCAGTAGTGGGGGGTTCGGGGAGCTGTTTTTT
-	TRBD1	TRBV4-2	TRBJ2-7	CASSQGGTDLYEQYF	TGTGCCAGCAGCCAAGGGGGGACAGACCTGTACGAGCAGTACTTC
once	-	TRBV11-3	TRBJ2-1	CASSLTGQISSYNEQFF	TGTGCCAGCAGCCTTACGGGACAAATTAGCTCCTACAATGAGCAGTTCTTC
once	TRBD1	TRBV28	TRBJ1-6	CASSPTSTGGRNSPLHF	TGTGCCAGCAGTCCTACTTCAACAGGGGGCCGTAATTCACCCCTCCACTTT
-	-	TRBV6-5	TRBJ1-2	CASSYGGSYGYTF	TGTGCCAGCAGTTACGGGGGGAGCTATGGCTACACCTTC
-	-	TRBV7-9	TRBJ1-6	CASSPERGTSPLHF	TGTGCCAGCAGCCCCGAACGGGGAACCTCACCCCTCCACTTT
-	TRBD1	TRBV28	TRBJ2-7	CASSLRQGSYEQYF	TGTGCCAGCAGTTTAAGACAGGGCTCCTACGAGCAGTACTTC
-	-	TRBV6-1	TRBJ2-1	CASSERQTYNEQFF	TGTGCCAGCAGTGAGAGACAGACTTACAATGAGCAGTTCTTC
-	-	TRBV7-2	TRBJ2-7	CASSLYYEQYF	TGTGCCAGCAGCTTATACTACGAGCAGTACTTC
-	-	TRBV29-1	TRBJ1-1	CSVVRAGFQAFF	TGCAGCGTTGTAAGGGCAGGGTTCCAGGCTTTCTTT
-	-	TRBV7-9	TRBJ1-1	CASSLGYGGRLNTEAFF	TGTGCCAGCAGCTTAGGCTACGGGGGGCGACTGAACACTGAAGCTTTCTTT
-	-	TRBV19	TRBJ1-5	CASSINGQLNNQPQHF	TGTGCCAGTAGTATAAATGGTCAGTTAAACAATCAGCCCCAGCATTTT
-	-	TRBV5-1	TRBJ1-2	CASSLTGSLGYTF	TGCGCCAGCAGCTTGACAGGCTCTCTCGGCTACACCTTC
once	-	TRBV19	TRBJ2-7	CASSITGPYSYEQYF	TGTGCCAGTAGTATCACAGGGCCGTACTCCTACGAGCAGTACTTC
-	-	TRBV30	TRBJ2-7	CAWSVGGLSRTIYEQYF	TGTGCCTGGAGTGTAGGAGGATTGTCCAGAACGATCTACGAGCAGTACTTC
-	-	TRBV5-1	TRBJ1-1	CASSPPLTPISGNTEAFF	TGCGCCAGCAGCCCGCCGTTGACTCCGATCTCGGGGAACACTGAAGCTTTCTTT
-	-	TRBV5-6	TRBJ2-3	CASSPPRADTQYF	TGTGCCAGCAGCCCCCCTAGAGCAGATACGCAGTATTTT
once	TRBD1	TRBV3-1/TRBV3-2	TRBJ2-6	CASSPYFDFGTGASGANVLTF	TGTGCCAGCAGCCCGTACTTCGACTTCGGGACAGGGGCTTCTGGGGCCAACGTCCTGACTTTC
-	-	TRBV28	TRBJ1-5	CASLDNNQPQHF	TGTGCCAGTTTAGATAACAATCAGCCCCAGCATTTT
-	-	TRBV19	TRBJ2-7	CASSIGTGPSYEQYF	TGTGCCAGTAGTATAGGAACAGGGCCCTCCTACGAGCAGTACTTC
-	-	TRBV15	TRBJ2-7	CATSQEAGNYNEQYF	TGTGCCACCAGCCAAGAGGCCGGGAACTATAACGAGCAGTACTTC
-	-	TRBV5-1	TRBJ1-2	CASSDSRYELYYGYTF	TGCGCCAGCAGCGATTCCCGGTACGAGCTCTACTATGGCTACACCTTC
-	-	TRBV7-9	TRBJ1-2	CASSLVAANYGYTF	TGTGCCAGCAGCTTAGTCGCAGCTAACTATGGCTACACCTTC
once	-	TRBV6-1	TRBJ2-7	CASSEILSYEQYF	TGTGCCAGCAGTGAAATCTTGTCCTACGAGCAGTACTTC
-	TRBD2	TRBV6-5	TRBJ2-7	CASSRFTSGKYEQYF	TGTGCCAGCAGTCGGTTTACTAGCGGGAAGTACGAGCAGTACTTC
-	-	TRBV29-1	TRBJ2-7	CSAGQVYEQYF	TGCAGCGCCGGACAAGTCTACGAGCAGTACTTC
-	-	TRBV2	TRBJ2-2	CASSEEAGIGELFF	TGTGCCAGCAGTGAAGAGGCGGGGATCGGGGAGCTGTTTTTT
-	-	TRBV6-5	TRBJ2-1	CASSRSRNINEQFF	TGTGCCAGTAGTAGGAGTAGGAACATAAATGAGCAGTTCTTC
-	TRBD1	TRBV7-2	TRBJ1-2	CASSRSGQVGILYGYTF	TGTGCCAGCAGCCGTAGCGGACAGGTGGGGATACTCTATGGCTACACCTTC
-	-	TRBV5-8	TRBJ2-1	CASSLGYGGRRMDEQFF	TGTGCCAGCAGCTTGGGTTATGGCGGGCGGAGGATGGATGAGCAGTTCTTC
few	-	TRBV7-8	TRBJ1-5	CASSLVANQPQHF	TGTGCCAGCAGCTTAGTGGCTAATCAGCCCCAGCATTTT
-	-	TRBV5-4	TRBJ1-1	CASSLMGALTEAFF	TGTGCCAGCAGCTTGATGGGGGCGCTCACTGAAGCTTTCTTT
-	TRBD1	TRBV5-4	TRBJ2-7	CASSLARGRGYEQYF	TGTGCCAGCAGCTTGGCAAGGGGGCGCGGGTACGAGCAGTACTTC
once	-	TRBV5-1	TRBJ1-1	CASTSGGLNTEAFF	TGCGCCAGCACCTCGGGGGGATTAAACACTGAAGCTTTCTTT
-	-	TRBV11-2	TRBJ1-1	CASSLRTDAHRTEAFF	TGTGCCAGCAGCTTGAGGACAGACGCCCATCGGACTGAAGCTTTCTTT
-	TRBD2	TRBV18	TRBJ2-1	CASSRRLAGDYNEQFF	TGTGCCAGCTCACGCCGACTAGCGGGGGACTACAATGAGCAGTTCTTC
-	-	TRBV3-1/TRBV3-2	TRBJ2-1	CASSLGPPGDEQFF	TGTGCCAGCAGCCTTGGACCTCCCGGGGATGAGCAGTTCTTC
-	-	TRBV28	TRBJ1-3	CASRTGGGGSGNTIYF	TGTGCCAGCAGGACTGGGGGAGGGGGCTCTGGAAACACCATATATTTT
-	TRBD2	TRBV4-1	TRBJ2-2	CASSQPPRVAGNTGELFF	TGCGCCAGCAGCCAACCACCCAGGGTAGCGGGTAACACCGGGGAGCTGTTTTTT
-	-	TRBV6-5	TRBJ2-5	CASSSAQRSRGETQYF	TGTGCCAGCAGTTCCGCACAACGGTCACGAGGGGAGACCCAGTACTTC
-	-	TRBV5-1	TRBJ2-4	CASSLAGFKNIQYF	TGCGCCAGCAGCTTGGCAGGGTTCAAAAACATTCAGTACTTC
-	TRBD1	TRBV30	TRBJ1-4	CAWSLDRGEKLFF	TGTGCCTGGAGCTTGGACAGGGGAGAAAAACTGTTTTTT
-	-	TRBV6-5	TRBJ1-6	CASRGHGGLDSPLHF	TGTGCCAGCAGGGGCCACGGGGGGTTGGATTCACCCCTCCACTTT
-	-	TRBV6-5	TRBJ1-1	CASSSGVLAFF	TGTGCCAGCAGTTCAGGGGTATTAGCTTTCTTT
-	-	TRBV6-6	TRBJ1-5	CASSRQVQPQHF	TGTGCCAGCAGTAGACAGGTCCAGCCCCAGCATTTT
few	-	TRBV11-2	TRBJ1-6	CASSPASSYNSPLHF	TGTGCCAGCAGCCCCGCCAGCTCCTATAATTCACCCCTCCACTTT
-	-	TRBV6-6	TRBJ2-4	CASSSPGLAKNIQYF	TGTGCCAGCAGTTCCCCGGGACTAGCCAAAAACATTCAGTACTTC
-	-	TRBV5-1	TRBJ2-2	CASSSGLNTGELFF	TGCGCCAGCAGCTCCGGACTCAACACCGGGGAGCTGTTTTTT
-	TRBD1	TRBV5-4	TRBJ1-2	CASSLQGGNYGYTF	TGTGCCAGCAGCTTGCAGGGGGGCAACTATGGCTACACCTTC